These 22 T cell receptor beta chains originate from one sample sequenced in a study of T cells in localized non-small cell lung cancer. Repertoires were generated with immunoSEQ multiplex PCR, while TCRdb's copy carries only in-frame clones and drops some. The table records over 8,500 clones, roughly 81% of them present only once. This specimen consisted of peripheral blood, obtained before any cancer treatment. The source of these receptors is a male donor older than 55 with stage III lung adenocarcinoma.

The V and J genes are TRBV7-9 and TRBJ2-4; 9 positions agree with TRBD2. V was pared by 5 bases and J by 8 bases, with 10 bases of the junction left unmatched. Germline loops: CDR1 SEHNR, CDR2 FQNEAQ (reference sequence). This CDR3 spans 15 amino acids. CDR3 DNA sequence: TGTGCCAGCAGCCGTAGCGGGGGAGTTGTGGACATTCAGTACTTC. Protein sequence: CASSRSGGVVDIQYF. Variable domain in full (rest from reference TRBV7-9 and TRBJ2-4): DTGVSQNPRHKITKRGQNVTFRCDPISEHNRLYWYRQTLGQGPEFLTYFQNEAQLEKSRLLSDRFSAERPKGSFSTLEIQRTEQGDSAMYLCASSRSGGVVDIQYFGAGTRLSVL.

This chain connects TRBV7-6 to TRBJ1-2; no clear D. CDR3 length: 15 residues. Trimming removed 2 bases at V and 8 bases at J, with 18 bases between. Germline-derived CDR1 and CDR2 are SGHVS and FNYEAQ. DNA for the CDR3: TGTGCCAGCAGCTTAAGCGCAGGAGATGTGACGGGCTACACCTTC. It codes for CASSLSAGDVTGYTF.

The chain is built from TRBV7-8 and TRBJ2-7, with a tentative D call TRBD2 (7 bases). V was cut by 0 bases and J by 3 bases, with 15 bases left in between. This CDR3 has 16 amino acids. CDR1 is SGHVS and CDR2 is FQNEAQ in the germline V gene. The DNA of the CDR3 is TGTGCCAGCAGCTTAGCTGGGGGGGCCACGCTCTACGAGCAGTACTTC. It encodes CASSLAGGATLYEQYF.

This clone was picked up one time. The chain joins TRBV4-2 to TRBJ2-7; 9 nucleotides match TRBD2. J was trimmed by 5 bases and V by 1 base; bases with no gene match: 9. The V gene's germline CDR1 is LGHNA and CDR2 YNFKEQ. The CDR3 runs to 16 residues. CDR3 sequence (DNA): TGTGCCAGCAGCCAAGGAGGCCTAGCGGGGACCCACGAGCAGTACTTC. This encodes CASSQGGLAGTHEQYF.

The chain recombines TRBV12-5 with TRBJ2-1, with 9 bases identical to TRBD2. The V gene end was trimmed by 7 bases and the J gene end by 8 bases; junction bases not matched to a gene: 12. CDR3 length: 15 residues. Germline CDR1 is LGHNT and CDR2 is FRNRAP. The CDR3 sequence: CASALGVAGEDEQFF. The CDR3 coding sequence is TGTGCTAGTGCCCTAGGGGTAGCGGGAGAGGATGAGCAGTTCTTC.

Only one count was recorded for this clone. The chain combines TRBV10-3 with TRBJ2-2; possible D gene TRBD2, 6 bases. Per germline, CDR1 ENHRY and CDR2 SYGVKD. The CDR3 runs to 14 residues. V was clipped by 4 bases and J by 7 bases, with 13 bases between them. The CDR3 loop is CAISGPRGYGELFF. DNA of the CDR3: TGTGCCATCAGTGGCCCCCGGGGGTACGGGGAGCTGTTTTTT.

CDR3 sequence: CASSPDRRGETQYF. For the CDR3, the DNA is TGTGCCAGCAGTCCTGACAGGAGGGGAGAGACCCAGTACTTC. The V and J genes are TRBV6-5 and TRBJ2-5; the D gene could be TRBD1 or TRBD2 (6 bases each). The CDR3 extends over 14 amino acids. Germline V CDR1 and CDR2: MNHEY, SVGAGI. Trimming took 5 bases from V and 4 from J, leaving 14 bases between them.

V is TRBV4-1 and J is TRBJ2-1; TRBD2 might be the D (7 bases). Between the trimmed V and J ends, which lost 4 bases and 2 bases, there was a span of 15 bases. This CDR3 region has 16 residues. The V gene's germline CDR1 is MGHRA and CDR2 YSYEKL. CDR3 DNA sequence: TGCGCCAGCAGCCCGAGGGGGGCGGGAGCCTACAATGAGCAGTTCTTC. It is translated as CASSPRGAGAYNEQFF.

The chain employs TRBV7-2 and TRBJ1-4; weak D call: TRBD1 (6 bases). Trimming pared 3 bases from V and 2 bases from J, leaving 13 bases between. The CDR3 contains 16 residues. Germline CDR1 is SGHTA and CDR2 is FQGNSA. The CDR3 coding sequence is TGTGCCAGCAGCTTGGGGGGGCTTCGGACTAATGAAAAACTGTTTTTT. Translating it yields CASSLGGLRTNEKLFF.

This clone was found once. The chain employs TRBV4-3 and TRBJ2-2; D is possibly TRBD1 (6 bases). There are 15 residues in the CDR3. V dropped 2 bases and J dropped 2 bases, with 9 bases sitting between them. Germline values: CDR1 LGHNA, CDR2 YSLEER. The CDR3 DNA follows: TGCGCCAGCAGCCAACAGGGGTATAACACCGGGGAGCTGTTTTTT. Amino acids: CASSQQGYNTGELFF.

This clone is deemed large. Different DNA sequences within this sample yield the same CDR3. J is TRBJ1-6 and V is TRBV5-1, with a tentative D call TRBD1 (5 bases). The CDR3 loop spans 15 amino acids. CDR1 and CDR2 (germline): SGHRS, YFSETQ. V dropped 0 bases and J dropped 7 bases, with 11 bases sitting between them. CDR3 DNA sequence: TGCGCCAGCAGCTTGGATACGGGGCCAAATTCACCCCTCCACTTT. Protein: CASSLDTGPNSPLHF. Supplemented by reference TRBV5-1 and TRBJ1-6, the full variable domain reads KAGVTQTPRYLIKTRGQQVTLSCSPISGHRSVSWYQQTPGQGLQFLFEYFSETQRNKGNFPGRFSGRQFSNSRSEMNVSTLELGDSALYLCASSLDTGPNSPLHFGNGTRLTVT.

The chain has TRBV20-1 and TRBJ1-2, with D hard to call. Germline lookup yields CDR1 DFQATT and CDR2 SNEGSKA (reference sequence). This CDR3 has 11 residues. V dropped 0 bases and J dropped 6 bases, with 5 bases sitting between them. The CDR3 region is CSARDLDGYTF. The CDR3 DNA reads TGCAGTGCTAGAGATCTCGATGGCTACACCTTC.

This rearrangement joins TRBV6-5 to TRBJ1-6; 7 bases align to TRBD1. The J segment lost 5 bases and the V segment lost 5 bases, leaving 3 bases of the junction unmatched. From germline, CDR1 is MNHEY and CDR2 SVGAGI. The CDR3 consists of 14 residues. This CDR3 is CASSRTGDNSPLHF. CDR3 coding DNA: TGTGCCAGCAGTAGGACAGGAGATAATTCACCCCTCCACTTT.

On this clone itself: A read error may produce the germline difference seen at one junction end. CDR3 sequence reads: CASSKDGGDDTF. CDR3 in DNA: TGCGCCAGCAGCAAAGACGGGGGGGATGACACCTTC. This chain joins TRBV4-1 and TRBJ1-2, with a weak D call TRBD1 (5 bases). The CDR3 is 12 amino acids. In germline, CDR1 is MGHRA, CDR2 YSYEKL.

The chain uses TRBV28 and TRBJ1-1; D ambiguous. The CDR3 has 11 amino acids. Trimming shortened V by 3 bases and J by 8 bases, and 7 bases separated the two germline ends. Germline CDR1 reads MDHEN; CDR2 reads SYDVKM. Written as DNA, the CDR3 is TGTGCCAGCAGTTTCTGGGGAGAAGCTTTCTTT. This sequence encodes CASSFWGEAFF.

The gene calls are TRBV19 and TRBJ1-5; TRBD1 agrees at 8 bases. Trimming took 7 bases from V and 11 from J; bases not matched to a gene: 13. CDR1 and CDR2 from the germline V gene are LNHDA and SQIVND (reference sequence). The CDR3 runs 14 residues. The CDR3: CASTTGGTLSAQHF. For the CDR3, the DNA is TGTGCCAGTACCACAGGGGGGACACTTTCAGCCCAGCATTTT.

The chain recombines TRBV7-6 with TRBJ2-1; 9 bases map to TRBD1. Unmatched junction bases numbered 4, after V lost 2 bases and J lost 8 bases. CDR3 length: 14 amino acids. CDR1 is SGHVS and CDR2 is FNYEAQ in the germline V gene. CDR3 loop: CASSLTGGLDEQFF. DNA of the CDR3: TGTGCCAGCAGCTTAACAGGGGGCCTGGATGAGCAGTTCTTC.

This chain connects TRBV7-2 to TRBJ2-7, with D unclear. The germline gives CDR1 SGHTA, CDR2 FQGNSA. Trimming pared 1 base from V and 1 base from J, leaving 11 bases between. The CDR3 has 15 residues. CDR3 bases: TGTGCCAGCAGCTTAGGACGAGCACAATCCTACGAGCAGTACTTC. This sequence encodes CASSLGRAQSYEQYF. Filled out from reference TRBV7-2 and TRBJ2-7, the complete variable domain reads GAGVSQSPSNKVTEKGKDVELRCDPISGHTALYWYRQSLGQGLEFLIYFQGNSAPDKSGLPSDRFSAERTGGSVSTLTIQRTQQEDSAVYLCASSLGRAQSYEQYFGPGTRLTVT.

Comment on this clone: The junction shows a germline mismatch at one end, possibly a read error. CDR3 protein: CASSPNRNTEAFF. In DNA, the CDR3 is TGCGCCAGCAGCCCGAACAGGAACACTGAAGCTTTCTTT. J is TRBJ1-1 and V is TRBV7-9, with D uncertain. This CDR3 contains 13 residues. Germline V gene sequence: CDR1 SEHNR, CDR2 FQNEAQ (reference sequence).

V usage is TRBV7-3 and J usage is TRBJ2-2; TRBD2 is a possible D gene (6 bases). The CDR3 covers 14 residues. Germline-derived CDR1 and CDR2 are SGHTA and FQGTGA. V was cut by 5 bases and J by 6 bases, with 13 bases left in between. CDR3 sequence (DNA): TGTGCCAGCAGCCCTACTCGGGGGTCCGGGGAGCTGTTTTTT. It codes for CASSPTRGSGELFF.

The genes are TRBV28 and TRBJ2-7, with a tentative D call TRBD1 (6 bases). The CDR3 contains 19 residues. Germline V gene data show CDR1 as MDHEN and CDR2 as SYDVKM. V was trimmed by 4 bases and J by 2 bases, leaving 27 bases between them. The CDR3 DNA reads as TGTGCCAGCAGTTCCCCCTACACACAAGCGACAGGTATGGCCTACGAGCAGTACTTC. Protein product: CASSSPYTQATGMAYEQYF. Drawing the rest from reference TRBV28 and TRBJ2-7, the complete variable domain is DVKVTQSSRYLVKRTGEKVFLECVQDMDHENMFWYRQDPGLGLRLIYFSYDVKMKEKGDIPEGYSVSREKKERFSLILESASTNQTSMYLCASSSPYTQATGMAYEQYFGPGTRLTVT.

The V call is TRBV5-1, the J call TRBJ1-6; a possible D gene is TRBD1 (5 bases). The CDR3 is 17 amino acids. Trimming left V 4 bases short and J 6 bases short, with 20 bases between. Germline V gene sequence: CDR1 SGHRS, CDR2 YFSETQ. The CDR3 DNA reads TGCGCCAGCAGCCCGAGCCTTCAAGGGGCCGCTAATTCACCCCTCCACTTT. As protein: CASSPSLQGAANSPLHF. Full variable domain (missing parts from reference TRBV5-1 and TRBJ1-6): KAGVTQTPRYLIKTRGQQVTLSCSPISGHRSVSWYQQTPGQGLQFLFEYFSETQRNKGNFPGRFSGRQFSNSRSEMNVSTLELGDSALYLCASSPSLQGAANSPLHFGNGTRLTVT.